Below are 14 T cell receptor beta chains sequenced from a single sample in a study of CD8+CD57+ T cells in acquired aplastic anemia. Genomic DNA acted as the template from which TCR beta VDJ combination and CDR3 sequence profiling were carried out. TCRdb processed the reads anew with MiXCR; each CDR3 protein has one entry. The profile shows hundreds of thousands of distinct CDR3 sequences, 55% to 75% of them singletons. Sequenced sample: sorted CD4+, CD8+, or CD8+CD57+ T cells (not recorded which) from PBMCs. The receptors were gathered from a human donor in good health, serving as a control.

This clonotype was detected ten times or more. This sequence joins TRBV7-8 and TRBJ1-4, with D perhaps TRBD1 (6 bases). Trimming cost V 6 bases and J 7 bases, with 12 bases left between them. Germline values: CDR1 SGHVS, CDR2 FQNEAQ. The CDR3 extends over 13 amino acids. CDR3 in amino acids: CASRPEDSEKLFF. CDR3 coding DNA: TGTGCCAGCAGACCCGAGGACAGTGAAAAACTGTTTTTT.

The chain uses TRBV7-2 and TRBJ2-1, with D possibly being TRBD1 or TRBD2 (5 bases each). CDR1 and CDR2 (germline): SGHTA, FQGNSA. Trimming took 5 bases from V and 16 from J, leaving 27 bases between them. This CDR3 has 15 amino acids. The CDR3 bases are TGTGCCAGCAGCCCGCCGGGGCAGGGCTACGAGCAGTACTTCTTC. Translated: CASSPPGQGYEQYFF.

This chain joins TRBV9 and TRBJ1-1; weak D call: TRBD1 (5 bases). In germline, CDR1 is SGDLS, CDR2 YYNGEE. Trimming pared 0 bases from V and 4 bases from J, leaving 16 bases between. The length of the CDR3 is 16 residues. CDR3 nucleotides: TGTGCCAGCAGCGTAGATGGGGGAGAGGTGGGCACTGAAGCTTTCTTT. Encoded protein: CASSVDGGEVGTEAFF.

This clonotype is a singleton in its sample. At one end, the junction sequence differs from germline, possibly due to a read error. This chain connects TRBV7-8 to TRBJ2-7, with D possibly matching TRBD2 (5 bases). This CDR3 spans 16 amino acids. Germline V gene data show CDR1 as SGHVS and CDR2 as FQNEAQ. The CDR3 loop reads CASSLVGRPGLAEHNF. Here the CDR3 DNA reads TGTGCCAGCAGCTTAGTTGGCCGCCCGGGGTTGGCCGAGCACAACTTC.

V and J are TRBV19 and TRBJ2-7, with D perhaps matching TRBD1 (5 bases). The germline V gene has CDR1 LNHDA and CDR2 SQIVND (reference sequence). There are 14 residues in the CDR3. With 4 bases removed from V and 6 bases from J, the gap between germline ends came to 16 bases. The CDR3 nucleotides are TGTGCCAGTAGTAGACAGAGATTTACCTCCGAGCAGTACTTC. Protein sequence: CASSRQRFTSEQYF.

The gene calls are TRBV24-1 and TRBJ2-7; 14 bases map to TRBD2. After removal of 1 base from V and 6 bases from J, the junction contained 10 bases not matched to a gene. The CDR3 runs to 18 residues. Germline assignment: CDR1 KGHDR and CDR2 SFDVKD. This chain's CDR3 is CATSDLGLAGGRAAEQYF. The CDR3 DNA follows: TGTGCCACCAGTGATTTAGGACTAGCGGGGGGCCGGGCCGCCGAGCAGTACTTC.

Concerning this clonotype itself: At one boundary the junction diverges from the germline segment, which might be a read error. The chain uses TRBV7-9 and TRBJ1-1; D gene uncertain. The germline CDR1 and CDR2 sequences are SEHNR and FQNEAQ (reference sequence). This CDR3 region has 13 residues. The CDR3 loop is CASLFGRNSEAFF. Here the CDR3 DNA reads TGTGCCAGCTTGTTCGGAAGGAACTCTGAAGCTTTCTTC.

The CDR3, as DNA: TGTGCCAGCAGCTTGTTGAGTCAACACGACACCGGGGAGCTGTTTTTT. Protein: CASSLLSQHDTGELFF. V is TRBV5-8 and J is TRBJ2-2; D gene uncertain. V lost 1 base and J 3 bases, leaving 13 bases between the germline ends. Germline V gene data show CDR1 as SGHTS and CDR2 as YDEGEE. The CDR3 length is 16 residues.

This chain connects TRBV7-9 to TRBJ2-7, with TRBD1 matching 12 bases. The CDR3 length is 16 residues. CDR1 is SEHNR, CDR2 FQNEAQ, per germline (reference sequence). The V gene end was trimmed by 5 bases and the J gene end by 8 bases; junction bases not matched to a gene: 13. DNA of the CDR3: TGTGCCAGCAGCGTGAGAGGGACAGGGGGCTCCCATCAGCAGTACTTC. The encoded protein is CASSVRGTGGSHQQYF.

V usage is TRBV6-1 and J usage is TRBJ2-3; the D gene is possibly TRBD2 (6 bases). CDR1 is MNHNS, CDR2 SASEGT, per germline. V lost 5 bases and J 10 bases, leaving 19 bases between the germline ends. This CDR3 contains 14 residues. The CDR3 nucleotides are TGTGCCAGCAGTCCCCGACCCACGGGGGATGCGCAGTATTTT. Protein product: CASSPRPTGDAQYF.

Worth noting for this clonotype: The limits of the CDR3 on the DNA are not certain, so only TCRdb's listed CDR3 is given. This chain joins TRBV7-2 and TRBJ1-3. Termini included, the CDR3 measures 16 amino acids. The germline gives CDR1 SGHTA, CDR2 FQGNSA. CDR3 sequence reads: CASSPGPTSSTSSIYF.

The chain recombines TRBV12-3 or TRBV12-4 with TRBJ2-7; 8 nucleotides line up with TRBD2. The CDR3 contains 14 residues. V dropped 7 bases and J dropped 4; count of bases not matched to a gene: 9. The CDR3 spells CASTTGGAGYEQYF. CDR3 nucleotides: TGTGCCAGCACAACCGGGGGGGCTGGATACGAGCAGTACTTC.

The count of this clonotype is one. J is TRBJ1-3 and V is TRBV2; unclear D gene. V was shortened by 6 bases and J by 2 bases, with 14 bases between the two germline ends. The CDR3 totals 15 residues. The germline V gene encodes CDR1 SNHLY and CDR2 FYNNEI. The CDR3 loop reads CASSVGQLPGNTIYF. CDR3 DNA sequence: TGTGCCAGCAGCGTAGGTCAGTTGCCTGGAAACACCATATATTTT.

At least ten counts were recorded for this clonotype. This rearrangement joins TRBV3-1 to TRBJ1-1, with TRBD1 matching 7 bases. CDR1 is LGHDT, CDR2 YNNKEL, per germline (reference sequence). The CDR3 contains 13 residues. Losses at the gene ends were 8 bases for V and 3 bases for J; bases not matched to a gene: 6. CDR3 in amino acids: CASVNQGDTEAFF. In DNA form, the CDR3 reads TGTGCCAGCGTAAACCAGGGGGACACTGAAGCTTTCTTT.